Following are 24 T cell receptor beta chains from one sample sequenced in a study of T-cell reconstitution after alpha-beta-depleted transplantation in children. A library of TCRbeta sequences, prepared with unique molecular identifiers, was generated. TCRdb called the PCR reads again in MiXCR, with one record for every CDR3 protein. The data show a few hundred thousand distinct CDR3 sequences, around 27% seen once. The sequences come from PBMCs, collected before TCRalphabeta/CD19-depleted stem cell transplant. These receptor sequences come from a boy under two years old with Wiskott-Aldrich syndrome, due to receive a stem cell transplant.

This clonotype occurred once. The chain links TRBV28 to TRBJ2-6; D uncertain. The ends were cut back, 3 bases at V and 4 bases at J, with 10 bases in the middle. Germline values: CDR1 MDHEN, CDR2 SYDVKM. CDR3 length: 15 residues. In nucleotides, the CDR3 is TGTGCCAGCAGTTTGTTCGCAGTGGGGGCCAACGTCCTGACTTTC. This encodes CASSLFAVGANVLTF.

This clonotype came up once. The V call is TRBV29-1, the J call TRBJ2-3; D unresolved. Germline values: CDR1 SQVTM, CDR2 ANQGSEA. The V and J ends lost 3 bases and 6 bases respectively, with 10 bases between them. CDR3 length: 12 residues. In nucleotides, the CDR3 is TGCAGCGTTGAGAGTCTCCCGGATACGCAGTATTTT. Encoded protein: CSVESLPDTQYF.

The chain uses TRBV5-5 and TRBJ2-2; D is perhaps TRBD2 (5 bases). The CDR3 sequence is 15 residues long. The V gene lost 4 bases and the J gene lost 6 bases, with 16 bases spanning the gap. The germline CDR1 and CDR2 sequences are SGHKS and YYEKEE (reference sequence). The CDR3 protein is CASSLLRGPPGELFF. CDR3 nucleotides: TGTGCCAGCAGCCTGTTGCGCGGGCCCCCCGGGGAGCTGTTTTTT.

CDR3 region: CASSLTTVGVTSGRFHEQFF. The CDR3 DNA follows: TGCGCCAGCAGCTTGACGACGGTGGGGGTCACTAGCGGGAGGTTCCATGAGCAGTTCTTC. The V call is TRBV5-1, the J call TRBJ2-1; 12 bases match TRBD2. The CDR3 has 20 amino acids. V dropped 1 base and J dropped 8; count of bases not matched to a gene: 19. Germline CDR1 is SGHRS and CDR2 is YFSETQ.

V is TRBV4-2 and J is TRBJ2-1; 10 bases map to TRBD2. Trimming removed 1 base from V and 7 bases from J; junction bases left unmatched: 10. The CDR3 sequence is 17 residues long. Germline V gives CDR1 LGHNA, CDR2 YNFKEQ. CDR3 nucleotide sequence: TGTGCCAGCAGCCAAGTAGCACTAGCGGGACTAAAGAATGAGCAGTTCTTC. Amino acids: CASSQVALAGLKNEQFF.

This clonotype was picked up a small number of times. The chain employs TRBV5-1 and TRBJ1-1; 7 bases are a match to TRBD1. Germline-derived CDR1 and CDR2 are SGHRS and YFSETQ. Trimming cost V 4 bases and J 0 bases; bases outside gene matches: 9. The CDR3 runs to 16 residues. CDR3 in DNA: TGCGCCAGCAGCCCAAGGCGACAGGGCATGAACACTGAAGCTTTCTTT. It codes for CASSPRRQGMNTEAFF.

This clonotype was detected a few times. This chain connects TRBV20-1 to TRBJ2-1, with TRBD2 matching over 8 bases. Germline V gives CDR1 DFQATT, CDR2 SNEGSKA (reference sequence). The CDR3 runs to 15 residues. Trimming removed 6 bases from V and 9 bases from J; junction bases left unmatched: 16. CDR3 amino acids: CSAVEGFGRAGEQFF. The CDR3 DNA reads as TGCAGTGCCGTGGAGGGTTTCGGGAGGGCCGGTGAGCAGTTCTTC.

J is TRBJ2-1 and V is TRBV5-1; 8 nucleotides match TRBD1. Germline V CDR1 and CDR2: SGHRS, YFSETQ. This CDR3 contains 17 residues. With 4 bases clipped from V and 6 bases from J, the junction kept 15 bases outside the gene matches. The DNA of the CDR3 is TGCGCCAGCAGCCCGGAGGTGTCAGGGGGCAAGGGCAATGAGCAGTTCTTC. Translated: CASSPEVSGGKGNEQFF. The full variable domain, completed using reference TRBV5-1 and TRBJ2-1, is KAGVTQTPRYLIKTRGQQVTLSCSPISGHRSVSWYQQTPGQGLQFLFEYFSETQRNKGNFPGRFSGRQFSNSRSEMNVSTLELGDSALYLCASSPEVSGGKGNEQFFGPGTRLTVL.

The rearrangement links TRBV10-3 to TRBJ2-7; 7 bases match TRBD1. Germline-derived CDR1 and CDR2 are ENHRY and SYGVKD. This CDR3 has 14 amino acids. V trimming: 1 base; J trimming: 3 bases; junction bases outside the gene matches: 3. The CDR3 DNA reads TGTGCCATCAGTGAGTTGGGGACAGTCTACGAGCAGTACTTC. Translated, it gives CAISELGTVYEQYF.

This clonotype has just a few counts. The V gene is TRBV4-2, the J gene TRBJ2-3, with 8 bases that match TRBD2. Germline V gene data show CDR1 as LGHNA and CDR2 as YNFKEQ. The CDR3 covers 17 residues. V was pared by 1 base and J by 6 bases, with 12 bases of the junction left unmatched. CDR3 in amino acids: CASSQGLTGGPGDTQYF. CDR3 nucleotide sequence: TGTGCCAGCAGCCAAGGATTAACGGGAGGGCCGGGGGATACGCAGTATTTT.

The chain couples TRBV20-1 to TRBJ2-3; perhaps TRBD2 as D (6 bases). The germline V gene has CDR1 DFQATT and CDR2 SNEGSKA (reference sequence). Trimming took 5 bases from V and 2 from J, leaving 11 bases between them. CDR3 size: 13 residues. CDR3 sequence: CSAGLANTDTQYF. CDR3 in DNA: TGCAGTGCTGGGCTAGCGAACACAGATACGCAGTATTTT.

The chain joins TRBV5-1 to TRBJ1-2; D may be TRBD1 (5 bases). The germline V gene has CDR1 SGHRS and CDR2 YFSETQ. The CDR3 length is 15 residues. Between the trimmed V and J ends, which lost 0 bases and 7 bases, there was a span of 16 bases. The CDR3 DNA reads TGCGCCAGCAGCTTGGGGCCAGGGTCTAACCCTGGCTACACCTTC. Amino acid sequence: CASSLGPGSNPGYTF.

This rearrangement joins TRBV5-1 to TRBJ2-1, with 11 bases aligning to TRBD2. This CDR3 is 17 amino acids long. After removal of 4 bases from V and 4 bases from J, the junction contained 10 bases not matched to a gene. Germline V gene sequence: CDR1 SGHRS, CDR2 YFSETQ. CDR3 DNA: TGCGCCAGCAGCCCGACTAGCGGGAATCGTGCTTACAATGAGCAGTTCTTC. It codes for CASSPTSGNRAYNEQFF.

This clonotype was seen a handful of times. The V call is TRBV6-5, the J call TRBJ1-4; no definite D call. Germline CDR1 reads MNHEY; CDR2 reads SVGAGI. The germline V and J ends were trimmed by 6 bases and 7 bases, with 9 bases remaining between them. This CDR3 contains 12 residues. The DNA for the CDR3 is TGTGCCAGCAGGGGATACGGTGAAAAACTGTTTTTT. It yields the protein CASRGYGEKLFF.

The J gene is TRBJ2-1, the V gene TRBV5-1; D uncertain. The CDR3 spans 16 residues. V was trimmed by 0 bases and J by 5 bases, leaving 15 bases between them. Germline values: CDR1 SGHRS, CDR2 YFSETQ. The DNA for the CDR3 is TGCGCCAGCAGCTTGGTATTTTGGGCAGCTAACAATGAGCAGTTCTTC. It codes for CASSLVFWAANNEQFF. Looking up the rest from reference TRBV5-1 and TRBJ2-1 gives the full variable domain: KAGVTQTPRYLIKTRGQQVTLSCSPISGHRSVSWYQQTPGQGLQFLFEYFSETQRNKGNFPGRFSGRQFSNSRSEMNVSTLELGDSALYLCASSLVFWAANNEQFFGPGTRLTVL.

The V and J genes are TRBV20-1 and TRBJ2-1; 12 positions agree with TRBD2. The germline CDR1 and CDR2 sequences are DFQATT and SNEGSKA (reference sequence). This CDR3 spans 11 amino acids. V lost 7 bases to trimming and J lost 12 bases; unmatched junction nucleotides: 4. CDR3 nucleotides: TGCAGTGGGACTAGCGGGATATCGCAGTTCTTC. Residues: CSGTSGISQFF.

This clonotype was seen a few times. The chain's CDR3 is CASSLQGQGNYEQYF. DNA for the CDR3: TGCGCCAGCAGCCTGCAGGGACAGGGCAACTACGAGCAGTACTTC. This chain joins TRBV5-1 and TRBJ2-7; 9 bases line up with TRBD1. The germline CDR1 and CDR2 sequences are SGHRS and YFSETQ. The CDR3 contains 15 residues. Trimming removed 4 bases from V and 3 bases from J; junction bases left unmatched: 8.

CDR3 nucleotide sequence: TGCAGTGCTAGTTACGGCGGGACATTTGACAATGAGCAGTTCTTC. It encodes CSASYGGTFDNEQFF. V gene TRBV20-1 combines with J gene TRBJ2-1; D possibly matches TRBD1 or TRBD2 (6 bases each). The germline V gene encodes CDR1 DFQATT and CDR2 SNEGSKA (reference sequence). Trimming stripped 3 bases from V and 5 bases from J, with 17 bases between. The CDR3 covers 15 residues.

V usage is TRBV5-1 and J usage is TRBJ2-7; D is perhaps TRBD1 (6 bases). Germline V CDR1 and CDR2: SGHRS, YFSETQ. This CDR3 is built from 15 residues. With 0 bases removed from V and 7 bases from J, the gap between germline ends came to 17 bases. The CDR3 reads CASSLETGPRWEQYF. CDR3 DNA: TGCGCCAGCAGCTTGGAGACAGGACCGCGGTGGGAGCAGTACTTC.

Only a few counts were recorded for this clonotype. The rearrangement links TRBV20-1 to TRBJ2-1; TRBD2 matches 8 bases. CDR3 length: 17 amino acids. Trimming removed 3 bases from V and 4 bases from J; junction bases left unmatched: 14. The germline CDR1 and CDR2 sequences are DFQATT and SNEGSKA (reference sequence). This CDR3 is CSASSLAGHRHYNEQFF. CDR3 nucleotide sequence: TGCAGTGCTAGTAGCCTAGCGGGCCACCGTCATTACAATGAGCAGTTCTTC.

This clonotype was recorded a few times. The chain joins TRBV29-1 to TRBJ2-3; D tentatively reads TRBD1 or TRBD2 (5 bases each). V was cut by 7 bases and J by 3 bases, with 17 bases left in between. Germline CDR1 reads SQVTM; CDR2 reads ANQGSEA. This CDR3 region has 14 residues. CDR3 bases: TGCAGCGGTACGAGGGGTGTCTTTACAGATACGCAGTATTTT. Protein: CSGTRGVFTDTQYF.

This clonotype was seen a handful of times. The rearrangement uses TRBV12-3 or TRBV12-4 and TRBJ2-3; perhaps TRBD1 as D (6 bases). CDR3 length equals 14 residues. Trimming took off 5 bases at V and 4 bases at J, with 13 bases between the two ends. The CDR3 nucleotides are TGTGCCAGCAGTCTCCGACAGGCGTCAGATACGCAGTATTTT. It translates to CASSLRQASDTQYF.

V and J are TRBV29-1 and TRBJ1-5; D gene unclear. This CDR3 spans 12 amino acids. Trimming left V 7 bases short and J 2 bases short, with 9 bases between. Germline V gene data show CDR1 as SQVTM and CDR2 as ANQGSEA. CDR3 sequence: CSALIGNQPQHF. The CDR3 DNA sequence: TGCAGCGCCCTCATTGGCAATCAGCCCCAGCATTTT.

This clonotype was recorded many times. The V and J genes are TRBV6-5 and TRBJ1-2; 8 nucleotides align to TRBD1. The CDR3 contains 14 residues. V trimming: 2 bases; J trimming: 8 bases; junction bases outside the gene matches: 7. CDR1 is MNHEY, CDR2 SVGAGI, per germline. CDR3 DNA: TGTGCCAGCAGTTACGATCGCCCAGGGGGCGGCTACACCTTC. Protein product: CASSYDRPGGGYTF.